The T cell receptor (beta chain) under discussion was sequenced for a study of T cell responses to AZD1222 COVID-19 vaccine. Study background: Second-dose timings of about 4 or about 12 weeks were pooled. Study-wide results and limits: Recipients of two AZD1222 doses showed rising Spike-specific TCR breadth and depth. Most donors were white British and more were female, and clonal diversity was possibly underestimated. No repertoire was sampled before or during the peak T cell response, only after it.

Repertoires were generated with immunoSEQ multiplex PCR, while TCRdb's copy carries only in-frame clones and drops some. The table shows 100,000 or so clones, with 82% occurring only once. CDR3 size: 15 residues. V lost 5 bases and J lost 2, with 13 bases in between. The germline gives CDR1 SGHAT, CDR2 FQDESV (reference sequence). Turning to this clone: Antigen specificity is unknown.

The origin of this receptor is an adult in good health. V is TRBV11-1 and J is TRBJ1-3; no clear D gene. The sample in question was peripheral blood, obtained on day 0 of AZD1222 vaccination. The CDR3 loop reads CASSPTPRTGNTIYF. The CDR3 DNA is TGTGCCAGCAGCCCGACCCCCCGGACTGGAAACACCATATATTTT.